This T cell receptor (beta chain) was sequenced for a study of blood T cell repertoires in COVID-19. Study-wide context: The analysed material was cDNA or gDNA that came from T cells, B-cell-depleted T cells, or PBMCs.

Data came from immunoSEQ multiplex PCR; TCRdb stores just in-frame clones and leaves some out. The sample lists some 460,000 clones; approximately 90% were seen once. The CDR3 extends over 14 amino acids. The germline V gene encodes CDR1 SGHRS and CDR2 YFSETQ. With 0 bases removed from V and 4 bases from J, the gap between germline ends came to 9 bases. Recovery meant two consecutive negative NP/OP PCR tests, professional clearance, or resolved symptoms. The chain carries TRBV5-1 and TRBJ2-3; D perhaps matches TRBD2 (5 bases). The sequenced sample was PBMCs or T cells enriched from blood (not recorded which). The clonotype comes from a woman aged 18-30 years who had recovered from COVID-19. The CDR3 DNA is TGCGCCAGCAGCTTGGCCAACGGGGCAGATACGCAGTATTTT. Its translation is CASSLANGADTQYF.